The present TCR beta chain was sequenced within a study of blood T cell repertoires in COVID-19 (TCRdb year 2020). With respect to the entire study: The collaborator samples originated in the United States, Italy and Spain and spanned the acute and convalescent phases of COVID-19. The dataset comprised deeply sampled blood TCRbeta repertoires from subjects exposed to, actively infected with, or recovered from COVID-19. The prospective study material was composed of cDNA or gDNA derived from T cells, B-cell-depleted T cells, or PBMCs. Where HLA class I and class II types were available, the types were taken from metadata supplied by the sample provider, not from assay-based typing. The repertoires were made available in a free public database intended to serve as a resource for research on the immune response to SARS-CoV-2. Nearly every sample came with metadata listing a de-identified subject ID, COVID-19 status, age in years and sex. Samples were obtained from the ongoing ImmuneRACE study (first 160 participants) and from over 1,000 subjects provided by 6 global collaborators. General findings and caveats noted by the study authors: Clinical and demographic metadata were provided uncurated, with the amount varying by source and participant.

The CDR3 numbers 14 residues from cysteine through phenylalanine. The entry retains the CDR3 DNA only, 42 bases that are in frame from base 1. Trimming removed 1 base from V and 3 bases from J, leaving 7 bases between the germline ends. Sequences LGHDT (CDR1) and YNNKEL (CDR2) are obtained from the germline V gene (reference sequence). Collaborating institutions collected whole blood in K2EDTA tubes following their own protocols. Collaborator samples were shipped for TCRbeta analysis as frozen whole blood, isolated PBMCs, or DNA extracted from either sample type. In the case of this clone: Its antigen is currently not known. One base away there is no much larger clone; base qualities are not given.

The immunoSEQ Assay, a bias-controlled multiplex PCR, was used to amplify TCRbeta CDR3 regions from genomic DNA. On the authors' methods: Nucleated cell counts per sample were estimated from amplification of reference gene primers within the assay. To quantify the absolute abundance of each unique TCRbeta CDR3 rearrangement, sequence reads were collapsed and filtered. For each sample, productive Simpson clonality was calculated by taking the square root of Simpson's diversity index across productive rearrangements. Entries here come from immuneACCESS through TCRdb and include only in-frame sequences with V and J called. Some clones fail to appear in such tables; in the studies checked, an unresolved V gene covers under half of the shortfall, and the cause of the remainder is unknown. Clonal size and the V and J genes are those of that table, whereas D and trimming came from the DNA. In all, the sample holds roughly 65,000 clones, and around 86% of those were seen once. The ten top clones hold over 10% of the sample.

Sequencing was carried out using peripheral blood. Recombination joined TRBV3-1 (or the pseudogene TRBV3-2) with TRBJ1-5; the D gene remains uncertain. This TCR was sampled from a woman in her sixties or seventies with acute or convalescent COVID-19. The CDR3 corresponds to CASSQAQFNQPQHF. DNA sequence: TGTGCCAGCAGCCAAGCTCAGTTCAATCAGCCCCAGCATTTT.